Each of the 23 T cell receptor beta chains below was sequenced from the same sample in a study of esophageal squamous cell carcinoma under preoperative chemotherapy. The time point is: before preoperative PTX-NDP chemotherapy. TCRdb passed the PCR reads through MiXCR, listing each CDR3 protein once. This table has approximately 30,000 distinct CDR3 sequences, roughly 52% appearing once. The sample was collected from a patient given preoperative chemotherapy. The origin of the receptors is a human donor with esophageal squamous cell carcinoma. The donor label of this sample is uncertain.

This clonotype occurred a few times. This chain uses TRBV6-5 with TRBJ2-1, with D perhaps matching TRBD1 or TRBD2 (5 bases each). CDR1 MNHEY and CDR2 SVGAGI come from the germline V gene. Trimming took off 0 bases at V and 9 bases at J, with 9 bases between the two ends. The CDR3 has 13 amino acids. The CDR3 protein is CASSYSEGSEQFF. The CDR3 region has the DNA TGTGCCAGCAGTTACTCTGAGGGGAGTGAGCAGTTCTTC.

This clonotype has ten or more counts. V is TRBV12-3 or TRBV12-4 and J is TRBJ2-1; the match to TRBD2 covers 7 bases. There are 14 residues in the CDR3. V shed 6 bases and J 10 bases; nucleotides not matched to a gene: 12. Written as DNA, the CDR3 is TGTGCCAGCAGGTCTAGCGGTGTCTCCTACGAGCAGTTCTTC. Translating it yields CASRSSGVSYEQFF.

The chain joins TRBV12-3 or TRBV12-4 to TRBJ2-4; no clear D gene. CDR3 length: 14 residues. The CDR3 here is CACTSGGDKKIQYF. As DNA, the CDR3 is TGTGCGTGTACCTCGGGCGGTGACAAAAAGATCCAGTACTTC.

V is TRBV6-5 and J is TRBJ1-2; 8 positions agree with TRBD1. Trimming cost V 0 bases and J 7 bases; bases outside gene matches: 7. Germline-derived CDR1 and CDR2 are MNHEY and SVGAGI. This CDR3 has 15 residues. The CDR3: CASSYSQGASRGYTF. DNA for the CDR3: TGTGCCAGCAGTTACTCGCAGGGGGCATCTCGTGGCTACACCTTC.

This clonotype was observed many times. The chain links TRBV7-2 to TRBJ2-3; D is unclear. The CDR3 consists of 12 residues. V lost 2 bases to trimming and J lost 2 bases, with 2 bases between them. Germline-derived CDR1 and CDR2 are SGHTA and FQGNSA. The CDR3 here is CASSLFTDTQYF. Written as DNA, the CDR3 is TGTGCCAGCAGCTTATTCACAGATACGCAGTATTTT.

Turning to this clonotype: The junction departs from germline at one end; a sequencing error may be responsible. The chain is built from TRBV7-3 and TRBJ2-5; the D call may be TRBD1 or TRBD2 (5 bases each). The CDR3 contains 16 residues. Germline CDR1 reads SGHTA; CDR2 reads FQGTGA. The CDR3 nucleotides read TGTGCCAGCGGGGCCACCGGGGCCTCTATCAAGGAGACGCAGTATTTC. Translating gives CASGATGASIKETQYF.

Note on this clonotype: The junction and the germline gene differ at one end; a read error may be behind it. The chain uses TRBV7-2 and TRBJ2-3; D is perhaps TRBD1 (6 bases). CDR3 size: 16 residues. Germline-derived CDR1 and CDR2 are SGHTA and FQGNSA. CDR3 nucleotide sequence: TGTGCCAGCAGCCCCCGGGCCAGGGGAGCCAAAAACACGCAGTATTTC. This translates into CASSPRARGAKNTQYF.

This clonotype was observed a single time. Germline is not matched at one junction end, which may reflect a read error. The V and J genes are TRBV6-1 and TRBJ2-3, with TRBD1 identical over 8 bases. The CDR3 runs 14 residues. Germline V gene sequence: CDR1 MNHNS, CDR2 SASEGT. The CDR3 nucleotides are TGTGCCAGCAAGGGCAGGGGACAGGTAGATATGCAGTACTTT. This sequence encodes CASKGRGQVDMQYF.

This clonotype showed up many times. V gene TRBV18 combines with J gene TRBJ2-1, with D possibly TRBD1 on 6 matching bases. The CDR3 has 15 residues. Germline V gene lookup returns CDR1 KGHSH and CDR2 LQKENI. The V end lost 3 bases, the J end lost 5 bases, and 14 bases lay between the germline ends. The CDR3 DNA reads TGTGCCAGCTCACCCCTGGACAGTACGAACAATGAGCAGTTCTTC. This gives the protein CASSPLDSTNNEQFF.

This clonotype was counted a few times. This may be a read error: a much more frequent sequence differs by one nucleotide. The chain employs TRBV6-5 and TRBJ2-1; D is possibly TRBD1 or TRBD2 (5 bases each). The V gene lost 10 bases and the J gene lost 13 bases, with 26 bases spanning the gap. Germline assignment: CDR1 MNHEY and CDR2 SVGAGI. This CDR3 region has 14 residues. The CDR3 DNA follows: TGTGCCACCGCTCTAGGGACGGACCAAGAGACCCAGTTCTTC. Amino acid sequence: CATALGTDQETQFF.

This clonotype was counted at least ten times. Being one base from a much bigger clone, this may be a read error. V is TRBV12-3 or TRBV12-4 and J is TRBJ2-1; perhaps TRBD1 as D (5 bases). V was cut by 6 bases and J by 13 bases, with 19 bases left in between. CDR3 length equals 13 residues. The CDR3 DNA sequence: TGTGCCAGCAGCGACACAGGCACCGACATTCAGTTCTTC. It translates to CASSDTGTDIQFF.

This clonotype was observed at least ten times. This chain connects TRBV28 to TRBJ2-3; a weak D match, TRBD1 (6 bases). This CDR3 has 14 amino acids. The germline CDR1 and CDR2 sequences are MDHEN and SYDVKM. The V and J ends lost 4 bases and 4 bases respectively, with 12 bases between them. The DNA of the CDR3 is TGTGCCAGCAGTTCCTTTGGGGGCGCAGATACGCAGTATTTT. This sequence encodes CASSSFGGADTQYF.

In its sample, this clonotype was seen once. The junction departs from the called germline gene at one end, perhaps through a read error. The J gene is TRBJ2-2, the V gene TRBV7-9; D might be TRBD2 (5 bases). The CDR3 runs 16 residues. Germline V lookup: CDR1 SEHNR, CDR2 FQNEAQ (reference sequence). This CDR3 is CASSYGRGTSTGELYF. CDR3 in DNA: TGTGCCAGCAGCTATGGCCGGGGTACGAGCACCGGTGAGCTGTATTTT.

Notes on this clonotype: Compared with germline, one end of the junction differs, possibly owing to a read error. V gene TRBV7-6 combines with J gene TRBJ2-4; D perhaps matches TRBD1 (5 bases). The J call may not be correct, given that the DNA end is closer to TRBJ2-3. The CDR3 runs 16 residues. Germline V gene data show CDR1 as SGHVS and CDR2 as FNYEAQ. For the CDR3, the DNA is TGTGCCAGCAGCTTCCTGGGGCTGTGGAGCACAAATACGCAGTATTTT. As protein: CASSFLGLWSTNTQYF.

CDR3 bases: TGTGCCAGCGCGGGGGCGGGGGGGGGGGCCCAAAAGATCCAGTACTTC. It encodes CASAGAGGGAQKIQYF. V gene TRBV7-2 combines with J gene TRBJ2-4; 9 bases line up with TRBD2. V lost 8 bases, J lost 13 bases, and 21 bases stayed unmatched. This CDR3 region has 16 residues. Per germline, CDR1 SGHTA and CDR2 FQGNSA.

The chain recombines TRBV7-2 with TRBJ2-5; 9 bases are a match to TRBD1. Trimming removed 5 bases from V and 1 base from J; junction bases left unmatched: 8. The CDR3 sequence is 16 residues long. Germline V gene data show CDR1 as SGHTA and CDR2 as FQGNSA. CDR3 DNA: TGTGCCAGCAGCCGACAGGGGGGGAGAGGCCAAGAGACCCAGTACTTC. Protein sequence: CASSRQGGRGQETQYF.

V usage is TRBV12-3 or TRBV12-4 and J usage is TRBJ2-3, with 7 bases matching TRBD2. V was pared by 9 bases and J by 9 bases, with 12 bases of the junction left unmatched. The CDR3 is 13 residues long. CDR3 protein: CARETGGTNTQYF. The CDR3 DNA is TGTGCCAGGGAGACGGGAGGCACAAACACGCAGTATTTT.

This clonotype appeared a single time. The V and J genes are TRBV7-3 and TRBJ2-5, with a tentative D call TRBD2 (6 bases). Looked up from germline, CDR1 is SGHTA and CDR2 is FQGTGA. This CDR3 region has 17 residues. V shed 3 bases and J shed 10 bases, with 27 bases lying between them. The CDR3 DNA reads TGTGCCAGCAGCTTGGGACCCGGGGGACGGATCCAAAACATCCAGTACTTC. As protein: CASSLGPGGRIQNIQYF.

By share of the sample, this clonotype is medium-sized. V and J are TRBV7-3 and TRBJ2-3; a weak D match, TRBD2 (5 bases). V was cut by 1 base and J by 0 bases, with 5 bases left in between. CDR3 length: 14 amino acids. Germline V gives CDR1 SGHTA, CDR2 FQGTGA. The CDR3, as DNA: TGTGCCAGCAGCTTAAGCGGGAGCACAGATACGCAGTATTTT. Translation gives CASSLSGSTDTQYF.

As to this clonotype: Without the conserved terminal phenylalanine or tryptophan, this CDR3 likely stems from a read error. The DNA is left out, because the CDR3 cannot be placed on it with certainty; the CDR3 is given as TCRdb lists it. The J gene is TRBJ2-5, the V gene TRBV10-3; the table's D call of TRBD1 was not tested on the DNA. The CDR3 contains 11 residues when both ends are counted. The germline CDR1 and CDR2 sequences are ENHRY and SYGVKD. The CDR3 is CATTGGASRYL.

About this clonotype: A read error may be the cause here, since a much bigger clone is one base away. The chain couples TRBV28 to TRBJ2-6; D gene unclear. Trimming took off 3 bases at V and 1 base at J, with 4 bases between the two ends. Germline CDR1 is MDHEN and CDR2 is SYDVKM. This CDR3 comprises 14 residues. The CDR3 sequence is CASSFQSGANVLTF. In DNA form, the CDR3 reads TGTGCCAGCAGTTTCCAGTCTGGGGCCAACGTCCTGACTTTC.

This clonotype was observed at least ten times. The chain links TRBV7-7 to TRBJ2-3; TRBD1 aligns across 10 bases. The V segment lost 5 bases and the J segment 4 bases; nucleotides outside the gene matches: 6. Germline V gene lookup returns CDR1 SSHAT and CDR2 FNYEAQ (reference sequence). The CDR3 is made up of 15 amino acids. The CDR3 region is CASSPSDRGPDTQYF. The CDR3 coding sequence is TGTGCCAGCAGCCCATCAGACAGGGGGCCAGATACGCAGTATTTT.

The V gene is TRBV15, the J gene TRBJ2-4; 11 bases line up with TRBD2. Germline CDR1 LNHNV, CDR2 YYDKDF (reference sequence). The length of the CDR3 is 17 residues. Trimming at V came to 0 bases and at J to 13 bases, leaving 14 bases not matched to a gene. This CDR3 reads CATSRELAGVAYNEQYF. The CDR3 DNA follows: TGTGCCACCAGCAGAGAACTAGCGGGAGTGGCCTACAATGAGCAGTACTTC.